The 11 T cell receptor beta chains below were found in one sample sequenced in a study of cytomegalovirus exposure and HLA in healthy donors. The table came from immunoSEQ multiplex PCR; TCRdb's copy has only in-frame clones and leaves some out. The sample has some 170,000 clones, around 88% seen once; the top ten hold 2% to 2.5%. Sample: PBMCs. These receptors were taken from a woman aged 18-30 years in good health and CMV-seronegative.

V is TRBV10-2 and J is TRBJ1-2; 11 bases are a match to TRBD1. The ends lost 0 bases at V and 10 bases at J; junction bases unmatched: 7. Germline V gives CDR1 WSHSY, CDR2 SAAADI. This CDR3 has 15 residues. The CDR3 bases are TGCGCCAGCAGTGAGTCGGCCCGGGACAGGGGGGACTACACCTTC. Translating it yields CASSESARDRGDYTF.

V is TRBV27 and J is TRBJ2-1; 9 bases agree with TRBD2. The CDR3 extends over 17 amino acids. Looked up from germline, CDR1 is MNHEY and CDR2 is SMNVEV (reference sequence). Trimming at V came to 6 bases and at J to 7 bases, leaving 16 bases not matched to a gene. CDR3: CASRGKGLAWSLNEQFF. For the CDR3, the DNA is TGTGCCAGCAGGGGAAAAGGACTAGCGTGGTCTTTGAATGAGCAGTTCTTC.

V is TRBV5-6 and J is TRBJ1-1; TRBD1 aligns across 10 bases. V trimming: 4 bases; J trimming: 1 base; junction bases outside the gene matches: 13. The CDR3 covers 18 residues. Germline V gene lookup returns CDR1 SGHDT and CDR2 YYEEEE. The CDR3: CASSPPGTGARRNTEAFF. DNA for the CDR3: TGTGCCAGCAGCCCGCCAGGGACAGGGGCGAGAAGGAACACTGAAGCTTTCTTT.

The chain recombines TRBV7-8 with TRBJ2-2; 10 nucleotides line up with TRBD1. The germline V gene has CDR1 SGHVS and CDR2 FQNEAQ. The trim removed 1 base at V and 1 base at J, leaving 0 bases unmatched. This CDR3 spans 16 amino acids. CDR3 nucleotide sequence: TGTGCCAGCAGCTTAGGGGACAGGGGGAACACCGGGGAGCTGTTTTTT. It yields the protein CASSLGDRGNTGELFF.

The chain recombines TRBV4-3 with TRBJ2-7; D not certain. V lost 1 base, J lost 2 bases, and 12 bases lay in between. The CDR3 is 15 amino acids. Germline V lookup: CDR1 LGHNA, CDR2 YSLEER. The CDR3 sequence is CASSQVFGSTYEQYF. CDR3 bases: TGCGCCAGCAGCCAAGTGTTCGGTTCCACCTACGAGCAGTACTTC.

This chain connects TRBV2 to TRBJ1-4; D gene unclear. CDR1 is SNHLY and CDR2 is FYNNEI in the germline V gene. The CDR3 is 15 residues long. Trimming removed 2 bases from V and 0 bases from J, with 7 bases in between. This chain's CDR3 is CASSENGATNEKLFF. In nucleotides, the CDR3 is TGTGCCAGCAGTGAAAACGGTGCAACTAATGAAAAACTGTTTTTT.

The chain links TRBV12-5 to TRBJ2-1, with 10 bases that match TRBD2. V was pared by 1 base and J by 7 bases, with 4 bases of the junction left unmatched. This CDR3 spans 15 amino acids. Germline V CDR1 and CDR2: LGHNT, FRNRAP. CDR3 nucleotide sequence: TGTGCTAGTGGTTTGGGAGCGGGAGGGTGGAATGAGCAGTTCTTC. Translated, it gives CASGLGAGGWNEQFF.

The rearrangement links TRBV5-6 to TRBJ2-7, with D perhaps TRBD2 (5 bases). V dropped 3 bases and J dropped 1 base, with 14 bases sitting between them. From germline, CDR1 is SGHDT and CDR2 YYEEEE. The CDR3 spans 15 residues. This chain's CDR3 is CASSSYGLGSYEQYF. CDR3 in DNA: TGTGCCAGCAGCTCGTACGGACTTGGTTCCTACGAGCAGTACTTC.

CDR3 protein: CASSVRWTEIGELFF. The DNA for the CDR3 is TGTGCCAGCAGCGTGAGGTGGACAGAGATTGGGGAGCTGTTTTTT. The gene calls are TRBV6-1 and TRBJ2-2; TRBD1 might be the D (6 bases). The CDR3 consists of 15 residues. V was pared by 6 bases and J by 8 bases, with 19 bases between. Germline assignment: CDR1 MNHNS and CDR2 SASEGT.

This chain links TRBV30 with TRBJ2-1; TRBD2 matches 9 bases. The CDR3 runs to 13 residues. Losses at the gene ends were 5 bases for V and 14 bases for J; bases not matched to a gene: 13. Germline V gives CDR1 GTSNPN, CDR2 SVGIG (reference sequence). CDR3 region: CAWDRLADGQKFF. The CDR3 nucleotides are TGTGCCTGGGATAGACTAGCGGACGGGCAAAAGTTCTTC.

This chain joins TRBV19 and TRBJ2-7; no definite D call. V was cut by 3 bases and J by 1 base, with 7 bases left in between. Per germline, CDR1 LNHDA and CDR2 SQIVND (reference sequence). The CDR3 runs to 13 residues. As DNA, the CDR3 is TGTGCCAGTAGTATCGGCGGATCCTACGAGCAGTACTTC. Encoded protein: CASSIGGSYEQYF.